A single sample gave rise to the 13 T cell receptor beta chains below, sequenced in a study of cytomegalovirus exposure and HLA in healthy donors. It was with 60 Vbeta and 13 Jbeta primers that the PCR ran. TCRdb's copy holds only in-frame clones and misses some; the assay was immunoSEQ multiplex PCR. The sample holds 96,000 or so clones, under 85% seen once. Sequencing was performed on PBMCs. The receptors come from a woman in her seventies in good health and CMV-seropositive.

The CDR3: CASPLEASGVYEQYF. The CDR3 nucleotides are TGTGCCAGCCCCCTCGAAGCTAGCGGGGTCTACGAGCAGTACTTC. The chain uses TRBV6-6 and TRBJ2-7, with 9 bases matching TRBD2. Germline CDR1 MNHNY, CDR2 SVGAGI (reference sequence). The CDR3 loop spans 15 amino acids. V dropped 8 bases and J dropped 3; count of bases not matched to a gene: 11.

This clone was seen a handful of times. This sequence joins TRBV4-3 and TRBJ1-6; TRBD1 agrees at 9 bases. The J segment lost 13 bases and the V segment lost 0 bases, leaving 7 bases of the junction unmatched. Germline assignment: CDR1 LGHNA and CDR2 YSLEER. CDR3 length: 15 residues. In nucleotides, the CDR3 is TGCGCCAGCAGCCAAGATATAAGGACAGGGGTGCCCCTCCACTTT. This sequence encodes CASSQDIRTGVPLHF.

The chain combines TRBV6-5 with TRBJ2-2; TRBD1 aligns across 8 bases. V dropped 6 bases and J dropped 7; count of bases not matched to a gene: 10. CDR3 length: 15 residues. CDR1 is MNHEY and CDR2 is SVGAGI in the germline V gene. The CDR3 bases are TGTGCCAGCAGCAACGGGCAGGGGGCGAACGGGGAGCTGTTTTTT. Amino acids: CASSNGQGANGELFF.

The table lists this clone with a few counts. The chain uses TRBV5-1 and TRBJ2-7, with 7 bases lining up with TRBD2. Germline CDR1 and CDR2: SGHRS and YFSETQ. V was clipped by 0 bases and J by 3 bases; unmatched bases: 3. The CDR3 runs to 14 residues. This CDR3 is CASSLGGRDYEQYF. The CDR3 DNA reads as TGCGCCAGCAGCTTGGGGGGGAGGGACTACGAGCAGTACTTC.

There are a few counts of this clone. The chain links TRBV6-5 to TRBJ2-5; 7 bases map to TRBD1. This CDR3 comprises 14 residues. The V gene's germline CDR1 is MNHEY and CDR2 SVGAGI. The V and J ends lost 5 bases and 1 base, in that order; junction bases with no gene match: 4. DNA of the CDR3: TGTGCCAGCAGTGGTGGGACAGCCCAAGAGACCCAGTACTTC. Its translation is CASSGGTAQETQYF.

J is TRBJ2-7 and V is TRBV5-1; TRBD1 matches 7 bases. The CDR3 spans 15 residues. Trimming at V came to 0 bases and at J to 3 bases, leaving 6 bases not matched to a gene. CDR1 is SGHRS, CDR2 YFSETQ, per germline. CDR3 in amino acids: CASSLGGTANYEQYF. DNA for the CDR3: TGCGCCAGCAGCTTGGGTGGGACAGCCAACTACGAGCAGTACTTC.

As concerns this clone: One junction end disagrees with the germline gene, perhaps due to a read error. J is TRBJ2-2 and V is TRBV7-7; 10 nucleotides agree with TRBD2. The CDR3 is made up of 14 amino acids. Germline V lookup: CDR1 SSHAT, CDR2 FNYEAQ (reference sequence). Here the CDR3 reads CASKLAGDTGELFF. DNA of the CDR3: TGTGCTAGCAAGCTAGCGGGGGATACCGGGGAGCTGTTTTTT.

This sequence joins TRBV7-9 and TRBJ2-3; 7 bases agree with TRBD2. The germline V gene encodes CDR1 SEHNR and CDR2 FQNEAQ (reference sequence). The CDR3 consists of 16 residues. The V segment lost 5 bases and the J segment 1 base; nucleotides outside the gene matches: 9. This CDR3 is CASSPLRSGGTDTQYF. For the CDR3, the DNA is TGTGCCAGCAGCCCACTCAGGAGCGGGGGCACAGATACGCAGTATTTT.

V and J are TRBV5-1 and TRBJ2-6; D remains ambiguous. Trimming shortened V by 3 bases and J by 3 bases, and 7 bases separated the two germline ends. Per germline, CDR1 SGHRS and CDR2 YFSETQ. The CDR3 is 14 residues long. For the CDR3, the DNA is TGCGCCAGCAGCTCCCCCGGTGGGGCCAACGTCCTGACTTTC. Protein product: CASSSPGGANVLTF.

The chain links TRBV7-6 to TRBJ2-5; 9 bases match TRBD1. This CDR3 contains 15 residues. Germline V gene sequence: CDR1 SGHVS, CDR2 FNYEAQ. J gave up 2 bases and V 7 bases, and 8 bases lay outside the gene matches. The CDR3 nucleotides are TGTGCCAGCACCACGGGGGGACAGGGTCAAGAGACCCAGTACTTC. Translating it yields CASTTGGQGQETQYF.

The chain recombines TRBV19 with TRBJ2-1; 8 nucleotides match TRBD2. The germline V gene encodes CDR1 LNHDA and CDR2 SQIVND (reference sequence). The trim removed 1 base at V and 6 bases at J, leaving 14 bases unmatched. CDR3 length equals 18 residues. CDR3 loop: CASSIGARTSLEPNEQFF. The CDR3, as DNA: TGTGCCAGTAGTATAGGAGCCCGGACTAGCTTGGAACCCAATGAGCAGTTCTTC.

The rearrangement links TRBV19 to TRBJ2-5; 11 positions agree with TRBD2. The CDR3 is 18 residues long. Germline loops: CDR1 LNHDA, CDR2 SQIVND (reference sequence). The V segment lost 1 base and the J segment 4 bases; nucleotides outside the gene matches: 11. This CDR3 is CASSIGLAGGGVRETQYF. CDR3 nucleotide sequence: TGTGCCAGTAGTATAGGCCTAGCGGGAGGTGGGGTGAGAGAGACCCAGTACTTC.

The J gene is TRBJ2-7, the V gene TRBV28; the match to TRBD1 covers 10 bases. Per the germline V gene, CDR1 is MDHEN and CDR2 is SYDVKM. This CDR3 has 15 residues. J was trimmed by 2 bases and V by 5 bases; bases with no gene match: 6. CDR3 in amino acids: CASSIGQGGTYEQYF. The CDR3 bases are TGTGCCAGCAGTATCGGACAGGGGGGAACCTACGAGCAGTACTTC.